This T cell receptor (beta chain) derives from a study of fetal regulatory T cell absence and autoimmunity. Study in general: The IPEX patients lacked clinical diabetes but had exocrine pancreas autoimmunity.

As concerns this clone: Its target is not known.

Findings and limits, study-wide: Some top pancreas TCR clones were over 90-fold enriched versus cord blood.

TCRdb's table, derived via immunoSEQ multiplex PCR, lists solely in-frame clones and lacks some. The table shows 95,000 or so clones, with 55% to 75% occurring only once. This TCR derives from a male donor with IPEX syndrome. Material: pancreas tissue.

CDR3 coding DNA: TGCGCCAGCAGCCGGTTCGGGGGCCCTAACTATAATTCACCCCTCCACTTT. This encodes CASSRFGGPNYNSPLHF. The V call is TRBV4-1, the J call TRBJ1-6; the D gene is possibly TRBD1 (6 bases). CDR1 and CDR2 (germline): MGHRA, YSYEKL. V lost 4 bases and J lost 3, with 16 bases in between. The CDR3 has 17 residues.